The 15 T cell receptor beta chains listed next were all sequenced from one sample in a study of T cell repertoires and leukemia-associated antigens. TCRdb processed the 5' RACE reads anew with MiXCR; each CDR3 protein has one entry. The table includes roughly 15,000 distinct CDR3 sequences, 39% detected once. Their recognized antigens are unknown. Sequences were obtained from CD3+ T cells sorted from blood and cultured. The receptors originated from a female donor in good health.

In the case of this clonotype: In this CDR3 the conserved last residue, phenylalanine or tryptophan, is missing, so a read error is likely. V and J are TRBV20-1 and TRBJ1-2; D remains ambiguous. Deletions cut 5 bases from V and 8 bases from J, with 15 bases between. Germline V gene sequence: CDR1 DFQATT, CDR2 SNEGSKA (reference sequence). The CDR3 runs to 12 residues. This CDR3 is CSAPRQREGYTV. The DNA for the CDR3 is TGCAGTGCTCCTAGGCAGAGGGAAGGCTACACCGTC.

This clonotype was counted many times. The V gene is TRBV3-1, the J gene TRBJ2-5; 8 positions agree with TRBD2. The CDR3 is 15 residues long. Trimming at V came to 5 bases and at J to 0 bases, leaving 5 bases not matched to a gene. Germline V lookup: CDR1 LGHDT, CDR2 YNNKEL (reference sequence). The CDR3 nucleotides are TGTGCCAGCAGCATCAGAGCGGGAGACCAAGAGACCCAGTACTTC. Amino acid sequence: CASSIRAGDQETQYF.

Comments on this clonotype: The CDR3 does not end in the conserved phenylalanine or tryptophan, so this is likely a read error. The DNA is left out, because the CDR3 cannot be placed on it with certainty; the CDR3 is given as TCRdb lists it. CDR3 amino acids: CASSFPTS. The rearrangement uses TRBV28 and TRBJ2-7; the table's D call TRBD2 went unverified against the DNA. The CDR3 spans 8 amino acids, including both terminal residues. Germline V gene sequence: CDR1 MDHEN, CDR2 SYDVKM.

In its sample, this clonotype was seen a few times. At one end the junction does not follow the germline gene, possibly because of a read error. This chain uses TRBV27 with TRBJ2-7; 9 nucleotides line up with TRBD2. The V gene's germline CDR1 is MNHEY and CDR2 SMNVEV (reference sequence). The CDR3 contains 19 residues. Here the CDR3 DNA reads TGTGCCAGCAGTCTATCGGGGACTAGCTTAGCCTACGTCGGTGGCGAGCAGTACTTC. It codes for CASSLSGTSLAYVGGEQYF.

The chain is built from TRBV20-1 and TRBJ2-7, with 7 positions matching TRBD2. V shed 3 bases, J shed 3 bases, and the junction held 5 bases outside the gene matches. CDR3 length equals 13 residues. The germline gives CDR1 DFQATT, CDR2 SNEGSKA (reference sequence). The CDR3 protein is CSASEGGGYEQYF. As DNA, the CDR3 is TGCAGTGCTAGCGAGGGCGGGGGCTACGAGCAGTACTTC.

In the case of this clonotype: In this CDR3 the conserved last residue, phenylalanine or tryptophan, is missing, so a read error is likely. The chain recombines TRBV7-2 with TRBJ2-3; possibly TRBD1 or TRBD2 for D (6 bases each). Germline V CDR1 and CDR2: SGHTA, FQGNSA. This CDR3 contains 15 residues. The DNA of the CDR3 is TGTGCCGGCAGTTTGGGAGGACAGAGCACAGATACGCAGTATCTT. The encoded protein is CAGSLGGQSTDTQYL.

This clonotype was detected many times. V and J are TRBV5-1 and TRBJ2-5; no clear D. This CDR3 is 14 amino acids long. Trimming removed 4 bases at V and 4 bases at J, with 14 bases between. Germline-derived CDR1 and CDR2 are SGHRS and YFSETQ. CDR3 bases: TGCGCCAGCAGCCCCCCCCGGTCGGGAGAGACCCAGTACTTC. Translated: CASSPPRSGETQYF.

This clonotype is labeled as medium-sized. The V gene is TRBV5-1, the J gene TRBJ2-7; TRBD1 agrees at 11 bases. V shed 0 bases and J 6 bases; nucleotides not matched to a gene: 2. This CDR3 spans 14 amino acids. Germline loops: CDR1 SGHRS, CDR2 YFSETQ. The chain's CDR3 is CASSLDGTGGEQYF. CDR3 nucleotide sequence: TGCGCCAGCAGCTTGGATGGGACAGGGGGCGAGCAGTACTTC. Drawing the rest from reference TRBV5-1 and TRBJ2-7, the complete variable domain is KAGVTQTPRYLIKTRGQQVTLSCSPISGHRSVSWYQQTPGQGLQFLFEYFSETQRNKGNFPGRFSGRQFSNSRSEMNVSTLELGDSALYLCASSLDGTGGEQYFGPGTRLTVT.

The J gene is TRBJ2-3, the V gene TRBV3-1; 11 bases are a match to TRBD2. Germline V lookup: CDR1 LGHDT, CDR2 YNNKEL (reference sequence). J lost 5 bases, V lost 3 bases, and 4 bases had no gene match. CDR3 length: 15 residues. In DNA, the CDR3 is TGTGCCAGCAGCCAGACTAGCGGGACGGTAGATACGCAGTATTTT. Protein sequence: CASSQTSGTVDTQYF.

This clonotype was seen many times. DNA of the CDR3: TGCAGTGCTAGAGATCCCTATTCTCCCAGCTCCTACAATGAGCAGTTCTTC. Its protein is CSARDPYSPSSYNEQFF. This chain connects TRBV20-1 to TRBJ2-1; D is uncertain. V shed 0 bases and J shed 0 bases, with 15 bases lying between them. Germline values: CDR1 DFQATT, CDR2 SNEGSKA (reference sequence). The CDR3 extends over 17 amino acids.

This clonotype is judged medium-sized. The chain employs TRBV20-1 and TRBJ1-5; no clear D gene. The germline CDR1 and CDR2 sequences are DFQATT and SNEGSKA (reference sequence). Trimming stripped 6 bases from V and 4 bases from J, with 13 bases between. The CDR3 totals 13 residues. CDR3 in amino acids: CSADSGENQPQHF. DNA of the CDR3: TGCAGTGCCGACTCGGGAGAGAATCAGCCCCAGCATTTT.

CDR3 in amino acids: CASSLGLAENNEQFF. CDR3 coding DNA: TGTGCCAGCAGCTTAGGACTAGCGGAAAACAATGAGCAGTTCTTC. The chain links TRBV7-9 to TRBJ2-1; 9 bases are a match to TRBD2. V shed 1 base, J shed 5 bases, and the junction held 3 bases outside the gene matches. CDR1 and CDR2 (germline): SEHNR, FQNEAQ (reference sequence). This CDR3 comprises 15 residues.

This clonotype was recorded at least ten times. CDR3 region: CASSLLTGHNEQFF. For the CDR3, the DNA is TGTGCCAGCAGCTTACTTACAGGGCACAATGAGCAGTTCTTC. The rearrangement links TRBV7-3 to TRBJ2-1; D perhaps matches TRBD1 (6 bases). The germline gives CDR1 SGHTA, CDR2 FQGTGA. CDR3 size: 14 residues. V was shortened by 2 bases and J by 5 bases, with 10 bases between the two germline ends. The full variable domain, rest sourced from reference TRBV7-3 and TRBJ2-1, is GAGVSQTPSNKVTEKGKYVELRCDPISGHTALYWYRQSLGQGPEFLIYFQGTGAADDSGLPNDRFFAVRPEGSVSTLKIQRTERGDSAVYLCASSLLTGHNEQFFGPGTRLTVL.

V usage is TRBV7-3 and J usage is TRBJ1-5; possible D gene TRBD1, 6 bases. Per the germline V gene, CDR1 is SGHTA and CDR2 is FQGTGA. CDR3 length: 17 residues. With 4 bases removed from V and 5 bases from J, the gap between germline ends came to 21 bases. CDR3 in DNA: TGTGCCAGCAGCTGGGGTAGGGGGGGCATGGACTATCAGCCCCAGCATTTT. This codes for CASSWGRGGMDYQPQHF.

The chain employs TRBV6-2 or TRBV6-3 and TRBJ1-2, with 8 bases lining up with TRBD1. The V segment lost 4 bases and the J segment 4 bases; nucleotides outside the gene matches: 2. The CDR3 has 13 amino acids. Germline CDR1 reads MNHEY; CDR2 reads SVGEGT. CDR3: CASSSGQGYGYTF. CDR3 DNA sequence: TGTGCCAGCAGTTCCGGACAGGGCTATGGCTACACCTTC.